This paragraph reports one T cell receptor beta chain. The V end was cut by 6 bases, the J end by 0 bases, with 8 bases between. Germline V gives CDR1 SNHLY, CDR2 FYNNEI. The CDR3 length is 14 residues. Original handling: Amplification of reference gene primers provided the estimated nucleated cell counts. Some clones are missing from TCRdb's copy, which holds only in-frame ones; the method was immunoSEQ multiplex PCR. Clone size and V and J calls were adopted from that table, with D and trimming inferred from the DNA. Altogether 200,000 to 250,000 clones are present, approximately 82% being singletons, with the ten largest covering approximately 3.8%. These data are taken from a study of blood T cell repertoires in COVID-19. Background on the study: Material from acute and convalescent COVID-19 was sourced from the United States, Italy and Spain. The analysed material was cDNA or gDNA that came from T cells, B-cell-depleted T cells, or PBMCs.

The TCR originated in a woman of 80 years or more with acute or convalescent COVID-19. The chain links TRBV2 to TRBJ1-4, with unresolved D. The sample comprised peripheral blood. The CDR3 loop is CASRSGTTNEKLFF. CDR3 coding DNA: TGTGCCAGCAGGTCGGGAACAACTAATGAAAAACTGTTTTTT.